This paragraph covers one T cell receptor (beta chain) sequence. This receptor's antigen is unknown. Per-nucleotide qualities are absent, and no much larger clonotype sits a single base away. TCRbeta CDR3 regions were amplified from genomic DNA by means of the immunoSEQ Assay, a bias-controlled multiplex PCR. The study's own analysis went as follows. Nucleated cell counts per sample were estimated from amplification of reference gene primers within the assay. To quantify the absolute abundance of each unique TCRbeta CDR3 rearrangement, sequence reads were collapsed and filtered. For each sample, productive Simpson clonality was calculated by taking the square root of Simpson's diversity index across productive rearrangements. The table comes from immuneACCESS by way of TCRdb, which keeps in-frame sequences with V and J called. Part of the clones is missing from these tables; in studies checked, under half for an unresolved V gene and the rest for unknown reasons. That table furnishes V, J and clone size, whereas the DNA furnished D and trimming. For this sample the table gives under 350,000 clones, of which approximately 86% were detected only once. Approximately 4.6% of the sample is in the top ten clones.

The germline V gene specifies SGDLS as CDR1 and YYNGEE as CDR2. The CDR3, cysteine through phenylalanine, is 16 amino acids long. Left in the record is the CDR3 DNA by itself, 48 bases read in frame from the first base. Trimming accounts for 3 bases at V and 8 bases at J, while the number of junction bases matched to no gene is 10. This sample stems from a study of blood T cell repertoires in COVID-19 (TCRdb year 2020). For the wider study: Samples from collaborators originated in the United States, Italy and Spain and spanned both the acute and convalescent phases of COVID-19. The prospective study material was composed of cDNA or gDNA derived from T cells, B-cell-depleted T cells, or PBMCs. Subjects who had been exposed to COVID-19, were actively infected with it, or had recovered from it provided the deeply sampled blood TCRbeta repertoires that made up the dataset. The repertoires were released in a freely available public database meant as a resource for research on the immune response to SARS-CoV-2. Samples were obtained from the ongoing ImmuneRACE study (first 160 participants) and from 1,200 or so subjects provided by 6 global collaborators. A de-identified subject ID, COVID-19 status, age in years and sex were almost always included in the sample metadata. Where available, HLA class I and class II types were taken from metadata supplied by the sample provider and were not determined by assay-based typing.

Here is what the overall study found, with its caveats: The quantity of clinical and demographic metadata differed by source and by participant and was supplied without curation.

Enrolling through a virtual design, the prospective study's participants ranged in age from roughly 18 to 89 years and lived across approximately 25 United States geographic areas. To assign participants to cohorts, the prospective study relied on clinical history that participants themselves reported in a screening survey and a study questionnaire. Each participant in the prospective study had whole blood, serum and a nasopharyngeal or oropharyngeal swab collected by mobile phlebotomists. Over a roughly 2-month period, participants in the prospective study had the option of providing additional blood draws and questionnaires. Blood samples from the prospective study were shipped frozen or at room temperature prior to DNA extraction.

The chain is assembled from TRBV9 and TRBJ2-1, and TRBD2 aligns with 11 junction nucleotides. The source of this sequence is a woman aged 35 to 49 with acute COVID-19. The specimen was PBMCs or T cells enriched from blood (not recorded which). This receptor has the CDR3 CASSDRLAGSLDEQFF. The DNA sequence follows: TGTGCCAGCAGCGACCGACTAGCGGGAAGTCTGGATGAGCAGTTCTTC.